The 30 T cell receptor beta chains below all came from one sample that was sequenced in a study of T cell responses to AZD1222 COVID-19 vaccine. Clones were read by immunoSEQ multiplex PCR, and TCRdb kept only the in-frame ones, dropping some. The top ten clones hold 4% to 5% of a sample with about 120,000 clones, about nine tenths of them seen once. The sequenced sample was peripheral blood, obtained 28 days after the second dose of the MenACWY control vaccine. All receptors come from an adult who received the MenACWY meningococcal vaccine as a control.

This CDR3 reads CASSIDRGGNQPQHF. The CDR3, as DNA: TGTGCCAGTAGTATAGACAGGGGTGGAAATCAGCCCCAGCATTTT. The chain has TRBV19 and TRBJ1-5; D might be TRBD1 (6 bases). The CDR3 is made up of 15 amino acids. Trimming pared 0 bases from V and 4 bases from J, leaving 10 bases between. From germline, CDR1 is LNHDA and CDR2 SQIVND (reference sequence).

This clone was counted once. This chain joins TRBV28 and TRBJ2-7; unclear D gene. V lost 1 base and J lost 5, with 21 bases in between. Germline values: CDR1 MDHEN, CDR2 SYDVKM. The CDR3 has 17 residues. CDR3 sequence: CASSLSARPPRGHEQYF. DNA of the CDR3: TGTGCCAGCAGTTTATCCGCCCGACCCCCCAGAGGTCACGAGCAGTACTTC.

The chain links TRBV5-8 to TRBJ1-5; 10 bases map to TRBD1. Germline V lookup: CDR1 SGHTS, CDR2 YDEGEE. The CDR3 spans 17 residues. V was pared by 5 bases and J by 0 bases, with 8 bases of the junction left unmatched. The chain's CDR3 is CASRLTGGRSSNQPQHF. Written as DNA, the CDR3 is TGTGCCAGCAGACTGACAGGGGGCAGAAGTAGCAATCAGCCCCAGCATTTT.

The chain carries TRBV15 and TRBJ1-3, with 7 positions matching TRBD1. This CDR3 is 15 amino acids long. Germline V gives CDR1 LNHNV, CDR2 YYDKDF (reference sequence). The trim removed 1 base at V and 0 bases at J, leaving 0 bases unmatched. The CDR3 DNA reads as TGTGCCACCAGCAGAGGACAGGGCTCTGGAAACACCATATATTTT. Encoded protein: CATSRGQGSGNTIYF.

The chain combines TRBV28 with TRBJ1-5; D is perhaps TRBD1 (6 bases). Trimming removed 6 bases at V and 4 bases at J, with 16 bases between. CDR1 and CDR2 (germline): MDHEN, SYDVKM. CDR3 length: 15 residues. CDR3 residues: CASRTRGLGNQPQHF. CDR3 DNA sequence: TGTGCCAGCAGAACCAGGGGCCTGGGGAATCAGCCCCAGCATTTT.

The chain carries TRBV18 and TRBJ2-3; TRBD1 is a possible D gene (6 bases). Germline CDR1 KGHSH, CDR2 LQKENI. This CDR3 region has 15 residues. Trimming took off 6 bases at V and 2 bases at J, with 15 bases between the two ends. CDR3 coding DNA: TGTGCCAGCTCCAGGCTGACAGGCGACACAGATACGCAGTATTTT. The encoded protein is CASSRLTGDTDTQYF.

The CDR3 is CASWLGVEAFF. Written as DNA, the CDR3 is TGTGCCAGCTGGCTAGGTGTGGAGGCTTTCTTT. The chain has TRBV6-5 and TRBJ1-1; D not certain. The V and J ends lost 8 bases and 11 bases respectively, with 15 bases between them. This CDR3 comprises 11 residues. Germline values: CDR1 MNHEY, CDR2 SVGAGI.

The rearrangement links TRBV27 to TRBJ2-2, with TRBD2 matching over 8 bases. There are 16 residues in the CDR3. The trim removed 5 bases at V and 3 bases at J, leaving 8 bases unmatched. CDR1 and CDR2 from the germline V gene are MNHEY and SMNVEV (reference sequence). Written as DNA, the CDR3 is TGTGCCAGCAGTCCCTTCTCGGGAGGGGACACCGGGGAGCTGTTTTTT. This gives the protein CASSPFSGGDTGELFF.

V gene TRBV5-4 combines with J gene TRBJ1-2; 8 nucleotides align to TRBD1. V shed 0 bases and J 8 bases; nucleotides not matched to a gene: 6. Per the germline V gene, CDR1 is SGHNT and CDR2 is YYREEE (reference sequence). There are 14 residues in the CDR3. CDR3 amino acids: CASSLGQGILGYTF. As DNA, the CDR3 is TGTGCCAGCAGCTTGGGACAGGGGATATTAGGCTACACCTTC.

This rearrangement joins TRBV18 to TRBJ2-5; D might be TRBD1 (6 bases). CDR1 is KGHSH and CDR2 is LQKENI in the germline V gene. The length of the CDR3 is 14 residues. Trimming pared 2 bases from V and 1 base from J, leaving 8 bases between. The CDR3 region has the DNA TGTGCCAGCTCACCAGGCAGGGGCCAAGAGACCCAGTACTTC. This gives the protein CASSPGRGQETQYF. Looking up the rest from reference TRBV18 and TRBJ2-5 gives the full variable domain: NAGVMQNPRHLVRRRGQEARLRCSPMKGHSHVYWYRQLPEEGLKFMVYLQKENIIDESGMPKERFSAEFPKEGPSILRIQQVVRGDSAAYFCASSPGRGQETQYFGPGTRLLVL.

The chain is built from TRBV24-1 and TRBJ2-5; TRBD2 aligns across 12 bases. J gave up 4 bases and V 2 bases, and 4 bases lay outside the gene matches. The CDR3 runs 16 residues. Germline CDR1 and CDR2: KGHDR and SFDVKD. The CDR3 nucleotides read TGTGCCACCAGTGATTCTCTAGCGGGGGGGGTAGAGACCCAGTACTTC. Translating gives CATSDSLAGGVETQYF.

This clone was picked up many times. This sequence joins TRBV19 and TRBJ1-5, with no clear D. The CDR3 sequence is 12 residues long. V shed 5 bases and J shed 7 bases, with 9 bases lying between them. Germline loops: CDR1 LNHDA, CDR2 SQIVND (reference sequence). In nucleotides, the CDR3 is TGTGCCAGTAGTTCCCTTGGCCAGCCCCAGCATTTT. Amino acid sequence: CASSSLGQPQHF. Variable domain in full (rest from reference TRBV19 and TRBJ1-5): DGGITQSPKYLFRKEGQNVTLSCEQNLNHDAMYWYRQDPGQGLRLIYYSQIVNDFQKGDIAEGYSVSREKKESFPLTVTSAQKNPTAFYLCASSSLGQPQHFGDGTRLSIL.

The chain recombines TRBV19 with TRBJ2-1; D possibly corresponds to TRBD2 (5 bases). The CDR3 totals 15 residues. The germline gives CDR1 LNHDA, CDR2 SQIVND (reference sequence). V was pared by 7 bases and J by 8 bases, with 21 bases between. Here the CDR3 reads CASKARLAADHEQFF. As DNA, the CDR3 is TGTGCCAGTAAGGCCCGGCTAGCTGCTGACCATGAGCAGTTCTTC.

The chain recombines TRBV3-1 (or the pseudogene TRBV3-2) with TRBJ1-1; D unclear. The CDR3 is made up of 11 amino acids. Germline CDR1 LGHDT, CDR2 YNNKEL (reference sequence). Trimming left V 2 bases short and J 7 bases short, with 5 bases between. The CDR3 bases are TGTGCCAGCAGCCAAATCGGTGAAGCTTTCTTT. Translation: CASSQIGEAFF.

This chain joins TRBV11-2 and TRBJ2-1; a possible D gene is TRBD2 (7 bases). Germline V gives CDR1 SGHAT, CDR2 FQNNGV. CDR3 length: 16 amino acids. V was clipped by 1 base and J by 1 base, with 11 bases between them. CDR3 sequence reads: CASSLVRGGSYNEQFF. In DNA, the CDR3 is TGTGCCAGCAGCTTAGTGAGGGGGGGATCCTACAATGAGCAGTTCTTC.

The J gene is TRBJ1-5, the V gene TRBV14, with D possibly being TRBD1 (5 bases). The CDR3 runs 15 residues. Between the trimmed V and J ends, which lost 2 bases and 2 bases, there was a span of 10 bases. Germline lookup yields CDR1 SGHDN and CDR2 FVKESK. The CDR3 bases are TGTGCCAGCAGCCAAAGATGGGGGTGCAATCAGCCCCAGCATTTT. Translating it yields CASSQRWGCNQPQHF.

J is TRBJ2-5 and V is TRBV11-2; no clear D gene. The CDR3 is 11 residues long. Germline assignment: CDR1 SGHAT and CDR2 FQNNGV. Trimming stripped 6 bases from V and 4 bases from J, with 6 bases between. As DNA, the CDR3 is TGTGCCAGCAGGGCCCGAGAGACCCAGTACTTC. This translates into CASRARETQYF.

This chain connects TRBV2 to TRBJ2-3, with TRBD2 identical over 10 bases. V shed 7 bases, J shed 6 bases, and the junction held 13 bases outside the gene matches. CDR1 is SNHLY and CDR2 is FYNNEI in the germline V gene. There are 16 residues in the CDR3. DNA of the CDR3: TGTGCCAGCAATGGAGCTAGCGGGAGAAGGCTGGATACGCAGTATTTT. Its protein is CASNGASGRRLDTQYF.

The J gene is TRBJ1-1, the V gene TRBV18, with D uncertain. The CDR3 consists of 14 residues. V was trimmed by 7 bases and J by 5 bases, leaving 17 bases between them. The germline gives CDR1 KGHSH, CDR2 LQKENI. The CDR3 nucleotides read TGTGCCAGCTGGCCCTGGGGAGCGGCGACTGAAGCTTTCTTT. It translates to CASWPWGAATEAFF.

The chain combines TRBV11-2 with TRBJ1-2, with TRBD1 identical over 9 bases. The V gene end was trimmed by 3 bases and the J gene end by 3 bases; junction bases not matched to a gene: 8. CDR1 and CDR2 (germline): SGHAT, FQNNGV. The CDR3 extends over 16 amino acids. The CDR3 loop is CASSLGTGKSDYGYTF. The CDR3 DNA follows: TGTGCCAGCAGCTTGGGGACAGGGAAGAGCGACTATGGCTACACCTTC.

This chain joins TRBV11-3 and TRBJ2-5; 14 bases agree with TRBD2. CDR1 and CDR2 from the germline V gene are SGHNT and YENEEA. CDR3 size: 15 residues. V gave up 5 bases and J gave up 3 bases; unmatched junction bases: 2. The CDR3 nucleotides read TGTGCCAGCAGCAGGGGACTAGCGGGAGAAGAGACCCAGTACTTC. Residues: CASSRGLAGEETQYF.

The V and J genes are TRBV5-1 and TRBJ1-2, with no clear D. CDR1 and CDR2 from the germline V gene are SGHRS and YFSETQ. V shed 0 bases and J shed 5 bases, with 8 bases lying between them. CDR3 size: 13 residues. The CDR3 loop is CASSLGLRYGYTF. CDR3 bases: TGCGCCAGCAGCTTGGGGCTACGGTATGGCTACACCTTC.

V gene TRBV3-1 (or the pseudogene TRBV3-2) combines with J gene TRBJ2-2, with 10 bases identical to TRBD2. CDR3 length equals 16 residues. Germline V gives CDR1 LGHDT, CDR2 YNNKEL (reference sequence). V gave up 4 bases and J gave up 6 bases; unmatched junction bases: 8. As DNA, the CDR3 is TGTGCCAGCAGCCGTCTAGCGGGAGTGGGGGCCGGGGAGCTGTTTTTT. Translated, it gives CASSRLAGVGAGELFF.

This clone was seen just once. The gene calls are TRBV5-1 and TRBJ2-3; 9 nucleotides agree with TRBD1. From germline, CDR1 is SGHRS and CDR2 YFSETQ. V shed 2 bases, J shed 3 bases, and the junction held 10 bases outside the gene matches. The CDR3 length is 17 residues. The CDR3 spells CASSLPGQGYGTDTQYF. CDR3 sequence (DNA): TGCGCCAGCAGCTTACCGGGACAGGGTTACGGGACAGATACGCAGTATTTT.

J is TRBJ2-3 and V is TRBV9; 9 bases map to TRBD2. Germline V gene data show CDR1 as SGDLS and CDR2 as YYNGEE. This CDR3 is 17 amino acids long. V was pared by 3 bases and J by 5 bases, with 13 bases of the junction left unmatched. CDR3 DNA sequence: TGTGCCAGCAGCGAGATGGGGCTAGCGGGACTGAGAGATACGCAGTATTTT. The encoded protein is CASSEMGLAGLRDTQYF. The full variable domain, its missing parts supplied by reference TRBV9 and TRBJ2-3, is DSGVTQTPKHLITATGQRVTLRCSPRSGDLSVYWYQQSLDQGLQFLIQYYNGEERAKGNILERFSAQQFPDLHSELNLSSLELGDSALYFCASSEMGLAGLRDTQYFGPGTRLTVL.

This chain joins TRBV9 and TRBJ2-1; the match to TRBD2 covers 8 bases. The CDR3 is made up of 15 amino acids. The germline V gene has CDR1 SGDLS and CDR2 YYNGEE. J was trimmed by 6 bases and V by 1 base; bases with no gene match: 6. The CDR3 DNA reads TGTGCCAGCAGCGTAATAGCGGGACGTCCCAATGAGCAGTTCTTC. It encodes CASSVIAGRPNEQFF.

The chain couples TRBV9 to TRBJ2-5; 10 bases are a match to TRBD1. The V segment lost 0 bases and the J segment 5 bases; nucleotides outside the gene matches: 10. The CDR3 extends over 17 amino acids. Germline assignment: CDR1 SGDLS and CDR2 YYNGEE. CDR3 sequence reads: CASSVGRQGANRETQYF. The CDR3 DNA follows: TGTGCCAGCAGCGTAGGAAGACAGGGGGCAAATAGGGAGACCCAGTACTTC.

The gene calls are TRBV6-5 and TRBJ2-7; D call uncertain. Trimming removed 0 bases at V and 0 bases at J, with 6 bases between. The germline gives CDR1 MNHEY, CDR2 SVGAGI. The CDR3 spans 14 residues. The CDR3 region has the DNA TGTGCCAGCAGTTACTCCTGGGGCTCCTACGAGCAGTACTTC. Protein product: CASSYSWGSYEQYF.

This chain connects TRBV6-2 or TRBV6-3 to TRBJ1-1; TRBD1 might be the D (5 bases). Germline values: CDR1 MNHEY, CDR2 SVGEGT. V shed 3 bases and J shed 1 base, with 12 bases lying between them. The CDR3 is made up of 15 amino acids. This CDR3 is CASSYSGTGNTEAFF. The CDR3 DNA reads TGTGCCAGCAGTTATTCCGGGACGGGGAACACTGAAGCTTTCTTT.

This rearrangement joins TRBV10-3 to TRBJ1-1; D call uncertain. From germline, CDR1 is ENHRY and CDR2 SYGVKD. This CDR3 has 13 residues. Trimming removed 6 bases at V and 3 bases at J, with 11 bases between. The DNA for the CDR3 is TGTGCCATCAGCTCCGAAGGGTACACTGAAGCTTTCTTT. Its protein is CAISSEGYTEAFF.